The rows below give T cell receptor beta chains drawn from one sample of a study of relationships among human T cell subsets. TCRdb used MiXCR to reprocess the multiplex PCR reads, holding one entry per CDR3 protein. This sample has 7,500 to 9,500 distinct CDR3 sequences, with 45% to 65% found just once. Material: memory T cells sorted from blood. Receptors were obtained from a man in his forties in good health. Each CDR3 is given with its conserved first and last residue. Each record gives: V gene, J gene, clone size, D gene, CDR3 protein, CDR3 DNA. The D gene is left open where the match is weak. A row's size may be missing; if present it is once, few, many or a size class.

v_gene: TRBV29-1; j_gene: TRBJ2-7; abundance: once; d_gene: NA; CDR3aa: CSVGDLARSEQYF; CDR3nt: TGCAGCGTTGGGGACCTCGCAAGGTCCGAGCAGTACTTC
v_gene: TRBV28; j_gene: TRBJ1-2; abundance: NA; d_gene: NA; CDR3aa: CASSFNGITSGLNYGYTF; CDR3nt: TGTGCCAGCAGTTTTAACGGTATCACATCAGGTCTTAACTATGGCTACACCTTC
v_gene: TRBV11-2; j_gene: TRBJ1-5; abundance: few; d_gene: NA; CDR3aa: CASSLSDSNQPQHF; CDR3nt: TGTGCCAGCAGCCTCTCCGATAGCAATCAGCCCCAGCATTTT
v_gene: TRBV11-2; j_gene: TRBJ1-5; abundance: few; d_gene: NA; CDR3aa: CASSLGDLGNQPQHF; CDR3nt: TGTGCCAGCAGCTTAGGGGATCTGGGCAATCAGCCCCAGCATTTT
v_gene: TRBV11-2; j_gene: TRBJ1-1; abundance: once; d_gene: NA; CDR3aa: CASSGRRGNTKAFF; CDR3nt: TGTGCCAGCAGCGGTCGCCGGGGGAACACTAAAGCTTTCTTT
v_gene: TRBV11-2; j_gene: TRBJ2-6; abundance: NA; d_gene: TRBD2; CDR3aa: CASSLVLAPSSGANVLTF; CDR3nt: TGTGCCAGCAGCTTAGTACTAGCGCCTTCCTCTGGGGCCAACGTCCTGACTTTC
v_gene: TRBV28; j_gene: TRBJ1-1; abundance: NA; d_gene: NA; CDR3aa: CASRTGWGTEAFF; CDR3nt: TGTGCCAGCAGAACAGGGTGGGGCACTGAAGCTTTCTTT
v_gene: TRBV11-2; j_gene: TRBJ1-4; abundance: few; d_gene: TRBD1; CDR3aa: CASSDNRGGWEKLFF; CDR3nt: TGTGCCAGCAGCGACAACAGGGGCGGTTGGGAAAAACTGTTTTTT
v_gene: TRBV7-2; j_gene: TRBJ2-3; abundance: NA; d_gene: TRBD2; CDR3aa: CASSLALVGGGWSDTQYF; CDR3nt: TGTGCCAGCAGCTTAGCGCTGGTTGGCGGGGGGTGGTCAGATACGCAGTATTTT
v_gene: TRBV5-1; j_gene: TRBJ1-1; abundance: NA; d_gene: NA; CDR3aa: CASSLGEWGVNTEAFF; CDR3nt: TGCGCCAGCAGCTTGGGAGAATGGGGGGTAAACACTGAAGCTTTCTTT
v_gene: TRBV2; j_gene: TRBJ2-5; abundance: NA; d_gene: TRBD2; CDR3aa: CATTALAGGQETQYF; CDR3nt: TGTGCCACCACGGCACTAGCGGGGGGCCAAGAGACCCAGTACTTC
v_gene: TRBV10-3; j_gene: TRBJ2-3; abundance: few; d_gene: TRBD2; CDR3aa: CAISALAGSTDTQYF; CDR3nt: TGTGCCATCAGTGCGCTAGCGGGTTCCACAGATACGCAGTATTTT
v_gene: TRBV14; j_gene: TRBJ2-1; abundance: once; d_gene: TRBD2; CDR3aa: CASSPLAGSSYNEQFF; CDR3nt: TGTGCCAGCAGCCCCCTAGCGGGGTCCTCCTACAATGAGCAGTTCTTC
v_gene: TRBV24-1; j_gene: TRBJ2-5; abundance: NA; d_gene: NA; CDR3aa: CATSEGIGETQYF; CDR3nt: TGTGCCACCAGTGAAGGGATCGGGGAGACCCAGTACTTC
v_gene: TRBV13; j_gene: TRBJ1-2; abundance: NA; d_gene: NA; CDR3aa: CASSFSRSGGYTF; CDR3nt: TGTGCCAGCAGCTTCTCCCGTTCGGGCGGCTACACCTTC
v_gene: TRBV5-6; j_gene: TRBJ1-1; abundance: few; d_gene: NA; CDR3aa: CASSLGAAGKNAEAFF; CDR3nt: TGTGCCAGCAGCTTGGGGGCGGCGGGCAAGAATGCTGAAGCTTTCTTT
v_gene: TRBV30; j_gene: TRBJ1-2; abundance: NA; d_gene: NA; CDR3aa: CAWSLPGMNYGYTF; CDR3nt: TGTGCCTGGAGCCTCCCCGGGATGAACTATGGCTACACCTTC
v_gene: TRBV6-5; j_gene: TRBJ1-2; abundance: NA; d_gene: TRBD1; CDR3aa: CASRNRGLYGYTF; CDR3nt: TGTGCCAGCAGGAACAGGGGCCTCTATGGCTACACCTTC
v_gene: TRBV11-2; j_gene: TRBJ2-3; abundance: few; d_gene: NA; CDR3aa: CASSTQTGSTDTQYF; CDR3nt: TGTGCCAGCAGCACCCAGACAGGTAGCACAGATACGCAGTATTTT
v_gene: TRBV11-2; j_gene: TRBJ1-2; abundance: NA; d_gene: NA; CDR3aa: CASSLGPGTGNGYTF; CDR3nt: TGTGCCAGCAGCTTAGGTCCCGGGACGGGCAATGGCTACACCTTC
v_gene: TRBV11-2; j_gene: TRBJ2-1; abundance: NA; d_gene: NA; CDR3aa: CASSPSSRGQFF; CDR3nt: TGTGCCAGCAGCCCGTCGTCCAGGGGGCAGTTCTTC
v_gene: TRBV12-3/TRBV12-4; j_gene: TRBJ2-1; abundance: NA; d_gene: TRBD1; CDR3aa: CASTQGVTIRLIF; CDR3nt: TGTGCCAGCACCCAGGGGGTCACGATAAGGCTAATCTTC
v_gene: TRBV12-3/TRBV12-4; j_gene: TRBJ2-3; abundance: NA; d_gene: NA; CDR3aa: CASSLAGARTDTQYF; CDR3nt: TGTGCCAGCAGTTTAGCGGGAGCACGCACGGATACGCAGTATTTT
v_gene: TRBV28; j_gene: TRBJ1-2; abundance: few; d_gene: NA; CDR3aa: CASRIGPTYGYTF; CDR3nt: TGTGCCAGTCGAATAGGACCCACCTATGGCTACACCTTC
v_gene: TRBV27; j_gene: TRBJ1-2; abundance: few; d_gene: NA; CDR3aa: CASSHGLPNIGYTF; CDR3nt: TGTGCCAGCAGTCACGGACTGCCAAACATTGGCTACACCTTC
v_gene: TRBV27; j_gene: TRBJ2-3; abundance: NA; d_gene: NA; CDR3aa: CASCETYSTDTQYF; CDR3nt: TGTGCCTCCTGCGAGACCTATAGCACAGATACGCAGTATTTT
v_gene: TRBV11-2; j_gene: TRBJ1-5; abundance: NA; d_gene: NA; CDR3aa: CASSWGDTQHF; CDR3nt: TGTGCCAGCAGCTGGGGTGACACCCAGCATTTT
v_gene: TRBV11-2; j_gene: TRBJ2-7; abundance: NA; d_gene: NA; CDR3aa: CATLPYRGYYYEQYF; CDR3nt: TGTGCCACCCTCCCGTACCGAGGTTATTACTACGAGCAGTACTTC
v_gene: TRBV11-2; j_gene: TRBJ2-2; abundance: NA; d_gene: NA; CDR3aa: CASRKDIRTGELFF; CDR3nt: TGTGCCAGCAGGAAGGACATTCGTACCGGGGAGCTGTTTTTT
v_gene: TRBV5-1; j_gene: TRBJ2-7; abundance: NA; d_gene: NA; CDR3aa: CASSYLAGGYEQYF; CDR3nt: TGCGCCAGCAGCTACCTCGCAGGGGGGTACGAGCAGTACTTC
v_gene: TRBV19; j_gene: TRBJ2-6; abundance: NA; d_gene: NA; CDR3aa: CATRDAIRSGANVLTF; CDR3nt: TGTGCCACCCGGGACGCAATACGCTCTGGGGCCAACGTCCTGACTTTC
v_gene: TRBV28; j_gene: TRBJ2-7; abundance: NA; d_gene: TRBD1; CDR3aa: CASSLRGQGALWEQYF; CDR3nt: TGTGCCAGCAGTTTACGGGGACAGGGGGCGTTGTGGGAGCAGTACTTC
v_gene: TRBV14; j_gene: TRBJ2-3; abundance: NA; d_gene: NA; CDR3aa: CASSGRVKDTQYF; CDR3nt: TGTGCCAGCAGCGGCAGGGTAAAAGATACGCAGTATTTT
v_gene: TRBV19; j_gene: TRBJ2-2; abundance: NA; d_gene: TRBD2; CDR3aa: CASSILGGGKNTGELFF; CDR3nt: TGTGCCAGTAGTATCCTCGGGGGGGGTAAGAACACCGGGGAGCTGTTTTTT
v_gene: TRBV4-1; j_gene: TRBJ1-3; abundance: few; d_gene: NA; CDR3aa: CASSQAPTGNSGNTIYF; CDR3nt: TGCGCCAGCAGCCAAGCCCCGACAGGCAACTCTGGAAACACCATATATTTT